These 27 T cell receptor beta chains were all obtained from the same sample, sequenced in a study of OX40 agonist ivuxolimab in advanced cancers. Clones were sequenced by immunoSEQ multiplex PCR, and TCRdb holds only the in-frame ones, with some missing. The repertoire includes fewer than 100,000 clones, about 94% of them detected once, and about 6.7% sits in the top ten. The sequences come from CD4+ or CD8+ T cells sorted from blood, collected in a trial of the OX40 agonist ivuxolimab. These receptors were taken from an adult with an advanced solid tumor such as melanoma, head and neck, liver or kidney cancer.

The chain employs TRBV6-6 and TRBJ2-5; 9 bases line up with TRBD1. Germline CDR1 is MNHNY and CDR2 is SVGAGI (reference sequence). The CDR3 contains 15 residues. Trimming removed 2 bases from V and 5 bases from J; junction bases left unmatched: 6. The CDR3 DNA sequence: TGTGCCAGCAGTTACCGGACAGGGGATGAGGAGACCCAGTACTTC. Residues: CASSYRTGDEETQYF.

The J gene is TRBJ1-2, the V gene TRBV4-1, with a possible D match to TRBD1 (5 bases). Germline V gene data show CDR1 as MGHRA and CDR2 as YSYEKL. The CDR3 has 15 amino acids. Trimming stripped 4 bases from V and 2 bases from J, with 14 bases between. CDR3 protein: CASSPSARGNYGYTF. The CDR3 DNA reads TGCGCCAGCAGCCCATCTGCACGGGGGAACTATGGCTACACCTTC.

The chain links TRBV15 to TRBJ2-7; D perhaps matches TRBD2 (5 bases). Germline V gene lookup returns CDR1 LNHNV and CDR2 YYDKDF (reference sequence). This CDR3 is 15 amino acids long. V lost 5 bases, J lost 2 bases, and 16 bases lay in between. The CDR3 reads CATSAEASRTYEQYF. CDR3 sequence (DNA): TGTGCCACCAGCGCTGAGGCTAGCCGTACCTACGAGCAGTACTTC.

The chain joins TRBV27 to TRBJ2-7; D is undetermined. From germline, CDR1 is MNHEY and CDR2 SMNVEV (reference sequence). Trimming stripped 2 bases from V and 0 bases from J, with 8 bases between. The CDR3 runs to 14 residues. The CDR3 nucleotides are TGTGCCAGCAGTTTAGGTCAGCGCTCCTACGAGCAGTACTTC. Translating it yields CASSLGQRSYEQYF.

This chain joins TRBV13 and TRBJ2-2; 10 bases fit TRBD2. The junction had 4 bases not matched to a gene; V was cut back by 4 bases and J by 2 bases. This CDR3 comprises 16 residues. Germline CDR1 PRHDT, CDR2 FYEKMQ (reference sequence). CDR3 loop: CASSSLAGVNTGELFF. The CDR3 nucleotides are TGTGCCAGCAGCTCCCTAGCGGGAGTAAACACCGGGGAGCTGTTTTTT.

CDR3 sequence reads: CASSSRTSGQETQYF. Written as DNA, the CDR3 is TGTGCCAGCAGTTCCCGGACTAGCGGACAAGAGACCCAGTACTTC. V gene TRBV27 combines with J gene TRBJ2-5, with TRBD2 identical over 10 bases. In germline, CDR1 is MNHEY, CDR2 SMNVEV (reference sequence). The CDR3 contains 15 residues. V lost 4 bases, J lost 2 bases, and 4 bases stayed unmatched.

The chain couples TRBV7-3 to TRBJ1-1; D is ambiguous. CDR1 SGHTA and CDR2 FQGTGA come from the germline V gene. Trimming removed 5 bases from V and 6 bases from J, with 10 bases in between. The CDR3 covers 12 residues. The CDR3 here is CASSTGRSEAFF. CDR3 sequence (DNA): TGTGCCAGCAGCACCGGACGGTCTGAAGCTTTCTTT. Drawing the rest from reference TRBV7-3 and TRBJ1-1, the complete variable domain is GAGVSQTPSNKVTEKGKYVELRCDPISGHTALYWYRQSLGQGPEFLIYFQGTGAADDSGLPNDRFFAVRPEGSVSTLKIQRTERGDSAVYLCASSTGRSEAFFGQGTRLTVV.

J is TRBJ1-1 and V is TRBV5-6; 10 bases are a match to TRBD1. Germline V gene sequence: CDR1 SGHDT, CDR2 YYEEEE. CDR3 length: 13 residues. V lost 8 bases and J lost 2; bases outside the gene matches: 3. Here the CDR3 reads CASWDRGNTEAFF. The CDR3 DNA sequence: TGTGCCAGTTGGGACAGGGGTAACACTGAAGCTTTCTTT.

This rearrangement joins TRBV5-1 to TRBJ1-2; tentative D call: TRBD1 (6 bases). This CDR3 is 18 amino acids long. Germline CDR1 reads SGHRS; CDR2 reads YFSETQ. With 4 bases removed from V and 0 bases from J, the gap between germline ends came to 22 bases. The CDR3 nucleotides are TGCGCCAGCAGCCTTCAGGGGTCTTACACGGAAGCTAACTATGGCTACACCTTC. This encodes CASSLQGSYTEANYGYTF.

The chain couples TRBV19 to TRBJ1-1; weak D call: TRBD1 (6 bases). Germline V gives CDR1 LNHDA, CDR2 SQIVND (reference sequence). This CDR3 has 14 amino acids. Trimming cost V 1 base and J 3 bases, with 9 bases left between them. In DNA form, the CDR3 reads TGTGCCAGTAGTATAGGAGGGGGGGACACTGAAGCTTTCTTT. It encodes CASSIGGGDTEAFF.

The chain combines TRBV28 with TRBJ2-4; perhaps TRBD2 as D (6 bases). The CDR3 is 15 residues long. Looked up from germline, CDR1 is MDHEN and CDR2 is SYDVKM. V shed 7 bases and J shed 3 bases, with 16 bases lying between them. CDR3 sequence reads: CASITHRGLKNIQYF. For the CDR3, the DNA is TGTGCCAGCATTACCCACCGGGGACTCAAAAACATTCAGTACTTC.

V gene TRBV13 combines with J gene TRBJ2-4, with D unresolved. The germline V gene encodes CDR1 PRHDT and CDR2 FYEKMQ (reference sequence). V lost 4 bases, J lost 2 bases, and 15 bases lay in between. The CDR3 length is 16 residues. The CDR3 coding sequence is TGTGCCAGCAGCTCCTCTTCCCAGTCCACCAAAAACATTCAGTACTTC. Translated, it gives CASSSSSQSTKNIQYF.

The chain couples TRBV27 to TRBJ1-5; D is perhaps TRBD1 (6 bases). This CDR3 contains 17 residues. CDR1 is MNHEY, CDR2 SMNVEV, per germline (reference sequence). V lost 5 bases and J 1 base, leaving 18 bases between the germline ends. In DNA form, the CDR3 reads TGTGCCAGCAGTCCCCTAAGGCCACAGGGAAGCAATCAGCCCCAGCATTTT. Translated, it gives CASSPLRPQGSNQPQHF.

A word on this clone: The junction differs from germline at one of its ends, possibly a read error. The rearrangement joins TRBV29-1 to TRBJ2-7; D gene unclear. The CDR3 totals 11 residues. Germline V lookup: CDR1 SQVTM, CDR2 ANQGSEA. Here the CDR3 reads CNVEAGREQYF. CDR3 sequence (DNA): TGCAACGTTGAAGCTGGCCGAGAGCAGTACTTC.

J is TRBJ2-1 and V is TRBV21-1; the table assigns TRBD2, which was not confirmed against the DNA. TRBV21-1 is shown as a pseudogene. The CDR3 has 17 amino acids. In nucleotides, the CDR3 is TGTGCCAGCAGCCAACTAGCGGGAGGACGCTCCTACAATGAGCAGTTCTTC. This encodes CASSQLAGGRSYNEQFF.

This rearrangement joins TRBV6-1 to TRBJ2-7; no clear D. V lost 4 bases and J 2 bases, leaving 15 bases between the germline ends. The germline gives CDR1 MNHNS, CDR2 SASEGT. The CDR3 has 15 residues. CDR3 coding DNA: TGTGCCAGCAGTGTCCTCTTGGCGGCCACCTACGAGCAGTACTTC. This encodes CASSVLLAATYEQYF.

The chain is built from TRBV30 and TRBJ2-3, with TRBD2 matching 8 bases. The CDR3 extends over 15 amino acids. Losses at the gene ends were 0 bases for V and 3 bases for J; bases not matched to a gene: 5. Germline V CDR1 and CDR2: GTSNPN, SVGIG (reference sequence). Here the CDR3 reads CAWSVDGGATDTQYF. The CDR3 DNA sequence: TGTGCCTGGAGTGTTGACGGGGGGGCAACAGATACGCAGTATTTT.

The chain links TRBV30 to TRBJ2-7; 8 positions agree with TRBD1. J lost 0 bases, V lost 5 bases, and 9 bases had no gene match. The CDR3 runs 15 residues. Per the germline V gene, CDR1 is GTSNPN and CDR2 is SVGIG (reference sequence). The CDR3 coding sequence is TGTGCCTGGGGACTCAGGGGGCCCGACTCCTACGAGCAGTACTTC. Translation gives CAWGLRGPDSYEQYF.

This chain's CDR3 is CASSEWAASSGNTIYF. In DNA, the CDR3 is TGTGCCAGCAGTGAATGGGCAGCGAGCTCTGGAAACACCATATATTTT. The V and J genes are TRBV2 and TRBJ1-3; D unclear. This CDR3 spans 16 amino acids. V dropped 2 bases and J dropped 0 bases, with 11 bases sitting between them. Germline V gives CDR1 SNHLY, CDR2 FYNNEI.

J is TRBJ1-2 and V is TRBV2, with 9 positions matching TRBD1. This CDR3 has 14 residues. V lost 8 bases, J lost 0 bases, and 4 bases stayed unmatched. From germline, CDR1 is SNHLY and CDR2 FYNNEI. CDR3 loop: CASDRTGANYGYTF. Written as DNA, the CDR3 is TGTGCCAGCGATAGGACAGGGGCTAACTATGGCTACACCTTC. The full variable domain, rest sourced from reference TRBV2 and TRBJ1-2, is EPEVTQTPSHQVTQMGQEVILRCVPISNHLYFYWYRQILGQKVEFLVSFYNNEISEKSEIFDDQFSVERPDGSNFTLKIRSTKLEDSAMYFCASDRTGANYGYTFGSGTRLTVV.

This chain uses TRBV27 with TRBJ1-2; no firm D call. Trimming cost V 5 bases and J 2 bases, with 9 bases left between them. The CDR3 covers 13 residues. The germline V gene encodes CDR1 MNHEY and CDR2 SMNVEV (reference sequence). The CDR3 DNA reads TGTGCCAGCAGTACCGGAATAAACTATGGCTACACCTTC. This encodes CASSTGINYGYTF.

This chain uses TRBV9 with TRBJ1-4; D gene uncertain. There are 13 residues in the CDR3. Germline-derived CDR1 and CDR2 are SGDLS and YYNGEE. V was cut by 0 bases and J by 8 bases, with 8 bases left in between. CDR3 nucleotide sequence: TGTGCCAGCAGCGTAGAGATAGGGGAAAAACTGTTTTTT. This gives the protein CASSVEIGEKLFF.

The CDR3 is CASSMGGSADTQYF. The CDR3 DNA reads TGTGCCAGCAGCATGGGGGGATCCGCAGATACGCAGTATTTT. The chain uses TRBV11-2 and TRBJ2-3; maybe TRBD2 (6 bases). CDR3 length equals 14 residues. V shed 5 bases and J shed 4 bases, with 13 bases lying between them. Per the germline V gene, CDR1 is SGHAT and CDR2 is FQNNGV.

The rearrangement uses TRBV2 and TRBJ2-2, with D tentatively TRBD2 (5 bases). The germline V gene has CDR1 SNHLY and CDR2 FYNNEI. The CDR3 extends over 15 amino acids. V gave up 6 bases and J gave up 4 bases, with 15 bases separating them. For the CDR3, the DNA is TGTGCCAGCAGATCCGGGATACGGAGCACCGGGGAGCTGTTTTTT. Translating gives CASRSGIRSTGELFF.

The chain couples TRBV4-3 to TRBJ2-1; D call uncertain. This CDR3 spans 13 amino acids. CDR1 and CDR2 (germline): LGHNA, YSLEER. Trimming pared 3 bases from V and 10 bases from J, leaving 13 bases between. CDR3 sequence: CASSHSESGEQFF. The CDR3 nucleotides are TGCGCCAGCAGCCATTCCGAGTCAGGAGAGCAGTTCTTC.

This chain joins TRBV30 and TRBJ2-7, with D unclear. The germline V gene has CDR1 GTSNPN and CDR2 SVGIG (reference sequence). V lost 4 bases to trimming and J lost 3 bases, with 7 bases between them. There are 11 residues in the CDR3. As DNA, the CDR3 is TGTGCCTGGACCGCAGGCTACGAGCAGTACTTC. The encoded protein is CAWTAGYEQYF.

Here the CDR3 DNA reads TGTGCCAGCAGCGACAGGGAGTCCTACGAGCAGTACTTC. This translates into CASSDRESYEQYF. The rearrangement uses TRBV7-9 and TRBJ2-7, with 7 positions matching TRBD1. The germline V gene has CDR1 SEHNR and CDR2 FQNEAQ (reference sequence). Trimming removed 5 bases from V and 1 base from J; junction bases left unmatched: 2. The CDR3 extends over 13 amino acids.